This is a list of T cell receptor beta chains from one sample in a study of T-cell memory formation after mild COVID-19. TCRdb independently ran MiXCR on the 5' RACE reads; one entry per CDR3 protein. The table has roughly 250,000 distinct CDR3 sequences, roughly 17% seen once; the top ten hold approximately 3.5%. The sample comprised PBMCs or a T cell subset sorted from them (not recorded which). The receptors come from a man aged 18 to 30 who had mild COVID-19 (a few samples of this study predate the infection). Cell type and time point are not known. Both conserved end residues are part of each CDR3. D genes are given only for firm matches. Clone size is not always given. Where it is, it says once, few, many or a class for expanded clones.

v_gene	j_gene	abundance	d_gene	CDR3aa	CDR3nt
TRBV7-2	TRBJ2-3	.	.	CASSSPDTQYF	TGTGCCAGCAGCTCACCGGATACGCAGTATTTT
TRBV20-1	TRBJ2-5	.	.	CSASSGHGTETQYF	TGCAGTGCTTCCTCGGGACACGGGACGGAGACCCAGTACTTC
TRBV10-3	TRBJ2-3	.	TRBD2	CAISMTAGGSDTQYF	TGTGCCATCAGTATGACGGCGGGAGGGTCAGATACGCAGTATTTT
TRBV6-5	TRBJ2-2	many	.	CASSWEVNTGELFF	TGTGCCAGCTCGTGGGAGGTGAACACCGGGGAGCTGTTTTTT
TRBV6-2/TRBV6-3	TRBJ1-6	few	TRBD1	CASRHSQGEYSPLHF	TGTGCCAGCAGACACTCTCAGGGGGAATATTCACCCCTCCACTTT
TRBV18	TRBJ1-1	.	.	CASSPPWGQGTEAFF	TGTGCCAGCTCACCACCGTGGGGGCAGGGCACTGAAGCTTTCTTT
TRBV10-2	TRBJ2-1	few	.	CASSDQGRDEQFF	TGCGCCAGCAGTGATCAGGGGCGGGATGAGCAGTTCTTC
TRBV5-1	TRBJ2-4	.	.	CASSYLQGGRNIQYF	TGCGCCAGCAGCTACCTTCAGGGGGGCAGAAACATTCAGTACTTC
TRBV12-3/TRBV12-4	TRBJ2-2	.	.	CASSLWQTTGELFF	TGTGCCAGCAGTTTATGGCAGACCACCGGGGAGCTGTTTTTT
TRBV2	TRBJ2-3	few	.	CASRGGPQRDTQYF	TGTGCCAGCAGAGGGGGGCCTCAGAGGGATACGCAGTATTTT
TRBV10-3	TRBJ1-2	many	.	CAISESLWQGGGYTF	TGTGCCATCAGTGAGTCATTGTGGCAGGGCGGTGGCTACACCTTC
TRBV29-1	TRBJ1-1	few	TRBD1	CSAFRQGDTEAFF	TGCAGCGCCTTCCGACAGGGCGACACTGAAGCTTTCTTT
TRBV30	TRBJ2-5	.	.	CAWSVLGGGLLETQYF	TGTGCCTGGAGTGTATTGGGTGGGGGGCTTCTGGAGACCCAGTACTTC
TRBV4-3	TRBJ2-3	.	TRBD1	CASSQSRGSGTDTQYF	TGCGCCAGCAGCCAGTCCAGGGGGTCCGGCACAGATACGCAGTATTTT
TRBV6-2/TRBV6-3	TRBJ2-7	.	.	CASGHLGVPPYEQYF	TGTGCCAGCGGGCATCTGGGAGTCCCCCCCTACGAGCAGTACTTC
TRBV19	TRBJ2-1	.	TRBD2	CASSIREGINNEQFF	TGTGCCAGTAGTATCAGGGAGGGGATTAACAATGAGCAGTTCTTC
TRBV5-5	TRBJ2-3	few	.	CASNALPRDTSMAGTQYF	TGTGCCAGCAACGCTTTACCCCGGGACACCAGTATGGCTGGTACGCAGTATTTT
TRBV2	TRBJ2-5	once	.	CASSEGRFQETQYF	TGTGCCAGCAGTGAAGGGCGGTTCCAAGAGACCCAGTACTTC
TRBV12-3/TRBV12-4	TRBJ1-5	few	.	CASSQGVSNQPQHF	TGTGCCAGCAGCCAAGGGGTCAGCAATCAGCCCCAGCATTTT
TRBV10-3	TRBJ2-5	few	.	CAIGGLAQETQYF	TGTGCCATCGGGGGGCTCGCCCAAGAGACCCAGTACTTC
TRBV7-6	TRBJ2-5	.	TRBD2	CASSLGLATETQYF	TGTGCCAGCAGCTTGGGACTAGCGACAGAGACCCAGTACTTC
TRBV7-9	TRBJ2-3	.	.	CASCHSAGRGTASPDTQYF	TGTGCCAGTTGCCACTCGGCGGGCAGGGGTACCGCTTCCCCAGATACGCAGTATTTT
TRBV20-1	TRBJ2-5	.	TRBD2	CSAHKRGGQETQYF	TGCAGTGCCCATAAGCGGGGGGGCCAGGAGACCCAGTACTTC
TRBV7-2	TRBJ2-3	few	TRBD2	CASSPGTSGGARRTDTQYF	TGTGCCAGCAGCCCCGGGACTAGCGGGGGGGCTAGAAGAACAGATACGCAGTATTTT
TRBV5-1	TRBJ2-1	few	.	CASSVTGYNEQFF	TGCGCCAGCAGCGTGACAGGTTACAATGAGCAGTTCTTC
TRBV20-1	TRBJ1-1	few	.	CSADQSFNTEAFF	TGCAGTGCTGACCAATCTTTCAACACTGAAGCTTTCTTT
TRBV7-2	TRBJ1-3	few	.	CASSPPSLSGNTIYF	TGTGCCAGCAGCCCGCCGAGCCTTTCCGGAAACACCATATATTTT
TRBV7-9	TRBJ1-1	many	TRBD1	CASSLQGADTEAFF	TGTGCCAGCAGCTTACAGGGGGCTGACACTGAAGCTTTCTTT
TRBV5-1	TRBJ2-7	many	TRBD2	CASSSTSGGYEQYF	TGCGCCAGCAGCTCGACTAGCGGGGGTTACGAGCAGTACTTC
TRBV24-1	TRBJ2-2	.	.	CATSDSWVRNGELFF	TGTGCCACCAGTGATTCGTGGGTTAGGAACGGGGAGCTGTTTTTT
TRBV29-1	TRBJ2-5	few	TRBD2	CSVFSGGLETQYF	TGCAGCGTTTTCAGCGGGGGTCTGGAGACCCAGTACTTC